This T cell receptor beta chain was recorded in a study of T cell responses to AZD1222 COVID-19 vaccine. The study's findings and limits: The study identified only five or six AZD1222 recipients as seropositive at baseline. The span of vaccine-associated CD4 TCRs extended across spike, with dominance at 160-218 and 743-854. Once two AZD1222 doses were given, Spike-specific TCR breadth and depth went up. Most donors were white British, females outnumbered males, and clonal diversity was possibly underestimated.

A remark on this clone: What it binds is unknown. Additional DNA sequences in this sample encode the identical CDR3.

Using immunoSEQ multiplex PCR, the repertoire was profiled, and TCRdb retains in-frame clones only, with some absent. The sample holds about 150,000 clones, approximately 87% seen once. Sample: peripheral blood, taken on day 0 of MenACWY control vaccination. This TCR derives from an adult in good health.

The DNA for the CDR3 is TGTGCCAGCAGTCTGAACACCGGGGAGCTGTTTTTT. Its translation: CASSLNTGELFF. The chain recombines TRBV27 with TRBJ2-2; D gene unclear. This CDR3 region has 12 residues. Germline V gene sequence: CDR1 MNHEY, CDR2 SMNVEV (reference sequence). Trimming cost V 5 bases and J 1 base, with 2 bases left between them.